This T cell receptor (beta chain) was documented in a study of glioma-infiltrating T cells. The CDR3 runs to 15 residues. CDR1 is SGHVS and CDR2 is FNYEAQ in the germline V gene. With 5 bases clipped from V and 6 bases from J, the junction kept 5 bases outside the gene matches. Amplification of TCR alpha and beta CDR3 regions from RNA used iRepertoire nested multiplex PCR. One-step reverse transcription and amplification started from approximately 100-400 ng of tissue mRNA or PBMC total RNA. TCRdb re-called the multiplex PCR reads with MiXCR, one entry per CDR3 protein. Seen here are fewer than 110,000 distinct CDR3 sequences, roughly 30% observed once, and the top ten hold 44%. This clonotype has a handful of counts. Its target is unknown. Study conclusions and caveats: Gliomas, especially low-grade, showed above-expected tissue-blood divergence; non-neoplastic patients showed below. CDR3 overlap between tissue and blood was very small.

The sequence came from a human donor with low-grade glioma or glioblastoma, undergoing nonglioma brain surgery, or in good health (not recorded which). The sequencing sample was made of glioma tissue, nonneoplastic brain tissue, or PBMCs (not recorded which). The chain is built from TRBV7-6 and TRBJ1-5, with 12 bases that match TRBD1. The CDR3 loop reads CASSAGTGGSQPQHF. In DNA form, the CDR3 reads TGTGCCAGCAGCGCCGGGACAGGGGGCTCTCAGCCCCAGCATTTT.